Below, 16 T cell receptor beta chains from the same sample are listed, as sequenced in a study of prognosis after radiotherapy for stage I lung cancer. The genomic DNA TCR beta CDR3 region underwent two rounds of multiplex PCR. Primers specific to each TRBV and TRBJ gene were used in first-round PCR. TCRdb re-derived calls from the multiplex PCR reads in MiXCR, one entry per CDR3 protein. The data contain 51,000 or so distinct CDR3 sequences, over 30% of them singletons. The sample here was PBMCs, taken before or after stereotactic body radiation therapy (not recorded which). These receptors originate from a donor over 45 with non-small cell lung cancer.

Turning to this clonotype: Just one base apart from a much larger clone, this may be a read error. The CDR3 sequence: CASRVNLQAFF. The CDR3 nucleotides read TGTGCCAGCAGAGTCAACTTGCAAGCTTTCTTT. V usage is TRBV6-2 or TRBV6-3 and J usage is TRBJ1-1; D not certain. Trimming took 6 bases from V and 9 from J, leaving 11 bases between them. CDR3 size: 11 residues. Germline loops: CDR1 MNHEY, CDR2 SVGEGT.

Comments on this clonotype: A read error may be the cause here, since a much bigger clone is one base away. The rearrangement links TRBV7-9 to TRBJ2-5; D may be TRBD2 (5 bases). Between the trimmed V and J ends, which lost 3 bases and 1 base, there was a span of 9 bases. Germline CDR1 is SEHNR and CDR2 is FQNEAQ (reference sequence). This CDR3 is 14 amino acids long. CDR3 residues: CASSFNSVQETQYF. The CDR3 DNA follows: TGTGCCAGCAGCTTTAATAGCGTCCAAGAGACCCAGTACTTC.

This clonotype was observed a few times. A much larger clone differs by one base, so this may be a read error. The J gene is TRBJ2-1, the V gene TRBV6-1; D could derive from TRBD1 or TRBD2 (5 bases each). The V gene lost 10 bases and the J gene lost 4 bases, with 14 bases spanning the gap. This CDR3 is 13 amino acids long. CDR1 MNHNS and CDR2 SASEGT come from the germline V gene. The CDR3 spells CAIQWDGYNEQFF. The CDR3 DNA is TGTGCCATCCAATGGGACGGGTACAATGAGCAGTTCTTC.

This clonotype was seen at least ten times. The rearrangement uses TRBV5-1 and TRBJ2-1, with D perhaps TRBD2 (5 bases). Per the germline V gene, CDR1 is SGHRS and CDR2 is YFSETQ. CDR3 length: 13 amino acids. Between the trimmed V and J ends, which lost 3 bases and 3 bases, there was a span of 7 bases. The CDR3 loop is CASSSGLYNEQFF. CDR3 nucleotides: TGCGCCAGCAGCTCCGGACTCTACAATGAGCAGTTCTTC. Full variable domain (rest looked up from reference TRBV5-1 and TRBJ2-1): KAGVTQTPRYLIKTRGQQVTLSCSPISGHRSVSWYQQTPGQGLQFLFEYFSETQRNKGNFPGRFSGRQFSNSRSEMNVSTLELGDSALYLCASSSGLYNEQFFGPGTRLTVL.

This clonotype was seen at least ten times. V gene TRBV7-8 combines with J gene TRBJ2-5; D is perhaps TRBD1 or TRBD2 (5 bases each). Germline CDR1 SGHVS, CDR2 FQNEAQ. V lost 4 bases and J 5 bases, leaving 17 bases between the germline ends. The CDR3 is 15 amino acids. The DNA of the CDR3 is TGTGCCAGCAGCTGGACCGGGACCTCCCCCGAGACCCAGTACTTC. Translated, it gives CASSWTGTSPETQYF.

The chain uses TRBV12-3 or TRBV12-4 and TRBJ1-6; 9 nucleotides agree with TRBD1. V dropped 4 bases and J dropped 6; count of bases not matched to a gene: 10. The CDR3 consists of 17 residues. The CDR3 protein is CASSYSVPTGGNSPLHF. For the CDR3, the DNA is TGTGCCAGCAGTTACTCTGTACCGACAGGGGGTAATTCACCCCTCCACTTT.

This clonotype was detected ten times or more. The chain couples TRBV20-1 to TRBJ2-7; D is perhaps TRBD2 (6 bases). This CDR3 is built from 12 residues. Germline-derived CDR1 and CDR2 are DFQATT and SNEGSKA (reference sequence). V gave up 5 bases and J gave up 4 bases, with 12 bases separating them. CDR3 coding DNA: TGCAGTGCTCCCGGGAGAGGGTACGAGCAGTACTTC. It is translated as CSAPGRGYEQYF.

This clonotype was observed at least ten times. V is TRBV5-4 and J is TRBJ2-2; D uncertain. The CDR3 is 14 amino acids. CDR1 is SGHNT, CDR2 YYREEE, per germline (reference sequence). Trimming pared 0 bases from V and 0 bases from J, leaving 3 bases between. The CDR3 protein is CASSLDPNTGELFF. CDR3 nucleotide sequence: TGTGCCAGCAGCTTGGATCCGAACACCGGGGAGCTGTTTTTT.

About this clonotype: One end of the junction does not line up with germline, which may come from a read error. The chain couples TRBV28 to TRBJ1-2; TRBD1 is a possible D gene (5 bases). The CDR3 is 13 residues long. The germline V gene encodes CDR1 MDHEN and CDR2 SYDVKM. The CDR3 protein is CAIIAGLTKGYAF. The CDR3 DNA reads as TGTGCCATCATAGCAGGGCTTACAAAGGGCTACGCCTTC.

About this clonotype itself: Mismatch with germline at one junction end may stem from a read error. The rearrangement links TRBV7-7 to TRBJ2-1; D gene ambiguous. The CDR3 is made up of 13 amino acids. Germline V CDR1 and CDR2: SSHAT, FNYEAQ (reference sequence). Here the CDR3 reads CASSQDPVWEQFF. CDR3 nucleotides: TGTGCTAGCAGCCAAGACCCAGTGTGGGAGCAGTTCTTC.

This clonotype was seen ten or more times. This sequence joins TRBV4-3 and TRBJ2-2, with D perhaps given as TRBD1 or TRBD2 (6 bases each). This CDR3 comprises 16 residues. V was clipped by 4 bases and J by 5 bases, with 17 bases between them. Germline assignment: CDR1 LGHNA and CDR2 YSLEER. The CDR3 reads CASSLRRGGTTGELFF. CDR3 in DNA: TGCGCCAGCAGCCTTCGACGTGGGGGGACAACCGGGGAGCTGTTTTTT.

In this sample, this clonotype turned up many times. The CDR3, as DNA: TGTGCCAGCAGTGAATACGGGTACGAGCAGTACTTC. This encodes CASSEYGYEQYF. The chain is built from TRBV6-1 and TRBJ2-7; D ambiguous. The V gene lost 2 bases and the J gene lost 4 bases, with 6 bases spanning the gap. Germline CDR1 is MNHNS and CDR2 is SASEGT. The CDR3 sequence is 12 residues long.

In its sample, this clonotype was seen many times. The DNA for the CDR3 is TGTGCCAGCAGCCCGGGGACAGGGGGATTTTCCTACGAGCAGTACTTC. Protein: CASSPGTGGFSYEQYF. The V call is TRBV7-2, the J call TRBJ2-7; 11 positions match TRBD1. Trimming removed 5 bases from V and 1 base from J; junction bases left unmatched: 7. Germline values: CDR1 SGHTA, CDR2 FQGNSA. The CDR3 covers 16 residues. The variable domain in full, completed from reference TRBV7-2 and TRBJ2-7, reads GAGVSQSPSNKVTEKGKDVELRCDPISGHTALYWYRQSLGQGLEFLIYFQGNSAPDKSGLPSDRFSAERTGGSVSTLTIQRTQQEDSAVYLCASSPGTGGFSYEQYFGPGTRLTVT.

This clonotype has ten or more counts. The V call is TRBV7-8, the J call TRBJ2-1, with TRBD2 identical over 11 bases. V shed 5 bases and J 5 bases; nucleotides not matched to a gene: 8. The CDR3 contains 16 residues. Germline V lookup: CDR1 SGHVS, CDR2 FQNEAQ. The CDR3 protein is CASSPPGLAGNNEQFF. As DNA, the CDR3 is TGTGCCAGCAGCCCCCCCGGACTAGCGGGTAACAATGAGCAGTTCTTC.

This clonotype came up many times. The V and J genes are TRBV19 and TRBJ2-3, with a weak D call TRBD2 (5 bases). V was pared by 11 bases and J by 1 base, with 10 bases between. CDR1 LNHDA and CDR2 SQIVND come from the germline V gene (reference sequence). This CDR3 comprises 12 residues. The CDR3 loop reads CAAKGGTDTQYF. In DNA form, the CDR3 reads TGTGCCGCAAAGGGAGGCACAGATACGCAGTATTTT.

This clonotype was seen repeatedly, ten times or more. V usage is TRBV12-5 and J usage is TRBJ1-2; 7 bases fit TRBD1. V shed 3 bases, J shed 8 bases, and the junction held 9 bases outside the gene matches. Germline V gene data show CDR1 as LGHNT and CDR2 as FRNRAP. The CDR3 covers 14 residues. The CDR3 bases are TGTGCTAGTGGTTTCTACAGGGGCCTAGGGGGCTACACCTTC. It yields the protein CASGFYRGLGGYTF. The whole variable domain, remainder taken from reference TRBV12-5 and TRBJ1-2, is DARVTQTPRHKVTEMGQEVTMRCQPILGHNTVFWYRQTMMQGLELLAYFRNRAPLDDSGMPKDRFSAEMPDATLATLKIQPSEPRDSAVYFCASGFYRGLGGYTFGSGTRLTVV.